The 9 T cell receptor beta chains given below trace back to one sample, sequenced in a study of T cell repertoires in ileal Crohn's disease. Assay: immunoSEQ multiplex PCR; the TCRdb copy retains only in-frame clones and omits some. This repertoire shows 5,000 or so clones, roughly 80% found once; its top ten account for over 9.5%. Sequencing was performed on ileal tissue. These receptors all come from an adult with Crohn's disease.

This chain uses TRBV7-2 with TRBJ1-5; D is perhaps TRBD1 (6 bases). The V gene lost 5 bases and the J gene lost 1 base, with 9 bases spanning the gap. The CDR3 extends over 14 amino acids. Germline V gives CDR1 SGHTA, CDR2 FQGNSA. The CDR3 DNA reads TGTGCCAGCAGCCGAGACAGGAGCAATCAGCCCCAGCATTTT. It encodes CASSRDRSNQPQHF. The variable domain in full, completed from reference TRBV7-2 and TRBJ1-5, reads GAGVSQSPSNKVTEKGKDVELRCDPISGHTALYWYRQSLGQGLEFLIYFQGNSAPDKSGLPSDRFSAERTGGSVSTLTIQRTQQEDSAVYLCASSRDRSNQPQHFGDGTRLSIL.

The J gene is TRBJ2-7, the V gene TRBV28, with D maybe TRBD2 (6 bases). Germline loops: CDR1 MDHEN, CDR2 SYDVKM. V gave up 3 bases and J gave up 2 bases, with 17 bases separating them. The CDR3 is 16 amino acids. The CDR3 sequence is CASSFAGGAAPYEQYF. The CDR3 nucleotides read TGTGCCAGCAGTTTTGCCGGAGGGGCAGCCCCCTACGAGCAGTACTTC.

This chain joins TRBV6-1 and TRBJ2-3; the match to TRBD2 covers 13 bases. The CDR3 extends over 15 amino acids. Per the germline V gene, CDR1 is MNHNS and CDR2 is SASEGT. With V trimmed by 3 bases and J by 4 bases, 1 base remained unmatched. CDR3 nucleotides: TGTGCCAGCAGTGATGGGACTAGCGGGGCAGATACGCAGTATTTT. It is translated as CASSDGTSGADTQYF.

This clone was seen only a few times. This rearrangement joins TRBV5-1 to TRBJ2-1; no clear D gene. Per germline, CDR1 SGHRS and CDR2 YFSETQ. The CDR3 has 16 residues. With 3 bases removed from V and 9 bases from J, the gap between germline ends came to 22 bases. CDR3 DNA: TGCGCCAGCAGCTCCCCCCGAGGAACCCTTCCGGGTGAGCAGTTCTTC. It is translated as CASSSPRGTLPGEQFF.

The chain joins TRBV6-7 to TRBJ2-7, with 9 bases matching TRBD1. TRBV6-7 is given ORF status, its function remaining uncertain. The CDR3 is made up of 15 amino acids. The ends lost 5 bases at V and 1 base at J; junction bases unmatched: 6. CDR3 protein: CASSNGQGWSYEQYF. CDR3 sequence (DNA): TGTGCCAGCAGTAATGGACAGGGGTGGTCCTACGAGCAGTACTTC.

V and J are TRBV6-1 and TRBJ1-6, with D possibly matching TRBD1 (6 bases). Trimming pared 4 bases from V and 5 bases from J, leaving 9 bases between. The CDR3 contains 14 residues. Germline V lookup: CDR1 MNHNS, CDR2 SASEGT. The CDR3 loop is CASSGGGNNSPLHF. The CDR3 bases are TGTGCCAGCAGTGGAGGGGGTAATAATTCACCCCTCCACTTT.

The V call is TRBV6-4, the J call TRBJ2-1, with 14 bases matching TRBD2. Germline CDR1 reads MRHNA; CDR2 reads SNTAGT. V lost 5 bases and J lost 6; bases outside the gene matches: 3. This CDR3 is 15 amino acids long. In DNA form, the CDR3 reads TGTGCCAGCAGTTCGACTAGCGGGGGGGCCAATGAGCAGTTCTTC. Translation: CASSSTSGGANEQFF.

A few counts support this clone. This chain uses TRBV27 with TRBJ1-1; weak D call: TRBD1 (5 bases). In germline, CDR1 is MNHEY, CDR2 SMNVEV (reference sequence). This CDR3 comprises 13 residues. The V and J ends lost 0 bases and 6 bases respectively, with 8 bases between them. The CDR3 reads CASSLSRGSEAFF. CDR3 nucleotides: TGTGCCAGCAGTTTATCTAGGGGATCTGAAGCTTTCTTT.

This chain links TRBV27 with TRBJ2-5; 7 positions match TRBD1. Looked up from germline, CDR1 is MNHEY and CDR2 is SMNVEV (reference sequence). V lost 5 bases, J lost 3 bases, and 9 bases stayed unmatched. This CDR3 has 15 residues. The CDR3 loop is CASSPLGDSKETQYF. The CDR3 DNA follows: TGTGCCAGCAGTCCCCTAGGGGACAGCAAAGAGACCCAGTACTTC.